This T cell receptor (beta chain) was captured in a study of CD8 T cells in ankylosing spondylitis. Using its own MiXCR run on the 5' RACE reads, TCRdb lists one record per CDR3 protein. The sample carries about 350,000 distinct CDR3 sequences, 20% recorded once. Study results and caveats: As reported, disease-linked clones showed significant enrichment in matched ankylosing spondylitis synovial fluid.

This clonotype was seen many times. The antigen is unknown. With 4 bases removed from V and 1 base from J, the gap between germline ends came to 11 bases. The CDR3 loop spans 15 amino acids. The V call is TRBV12-3 or TRBV12-4, the J call TRBJ2-4; no clear D gene. Sequenced material: blood, either unsorted or a sorted T cell fraction (not recorded which). This clonotype was sampled from a male donor with ankylosing spondylitis or in good health (not recorded which). The CDR3 DNA sequence: TGTGCCAGCAGTTCGAGCTGGGCCGCCAAAAACATTCAGTACTTC. Protein product: CASSSSWAAKNIQYF.